The present TCR beta chain was sequenced within a study of blood T cells in healthy people across ages (dated by TCRdb to between 2015 and 2016). Regarding the complete study: In model experiments, template switching captured roughly one uniquely barcoded TCR beta cDNA molecule for every two T cells. To track age-related changes in TCR beta repertoire diversity, the study relied on deep sequencing normalized with unique cDNA molecular identifiers. Donors were grouped into four age groups: young (average roughly 15 years), middle-aged (39), aged (roughly 67) and long-lived (about 90). The study analyzed two additional independent replicas of 1 million unique cDNA reads from the same blood draw for two donors, one aged 18 to 29 and one aged 80 or older. Overall results and qualifications from the work: A strong correlation was found between observed TCR beta diversity and the percentage of naive T cells measured by flow cytometry. Observed TCR beta diversity per million T cells fell roughly linearly with age, and a significant reduction was already apparent by age about 36. Because donor CMV infection status was unknown, age-related changes in expanded clonotypes were potentially confounded. Compared with the aged group, the long-lived group had more naive CD4+ T cells, fewer expanded clones and increased TCR diversity, suggesting age selection. Because profiling used bulk unsorted PBMCs, naive and antigen-experienced compartments could not be compared conclusively. Estimates of total diversity from one million sequenced T cells were regarded as lower bounds and underestimates.

In this sample, this clonotype turned up a few times. The target of this receptor is not known. Per-base quality was not reported, and no clone a single base away is much larger than it. Taken from cysteine to phenylalanine, the CDR3 has 16 residues. CDR3 DNA only is kept here, 48 bases in frame from base 1. The germline V gene gives CDR1 as KGHDR and CDR2 as SFDVKD. Unmatched junction bases come to 3, with V trimmed by 4 bases and J by 2 bases. The method was 5' RACE. Sequencing used an Illumina HiSeq 2500. A second PCR of roughly 7 to 11 cycles was performed with a sample-barcoded 5' primer and a J-beta primer mix. Each TCR beta cDNA molecule received a unique molecular identifier from a template-switch 5' adaptor carrying 12 random nucleotides. Each sample yielded at least 3 million CDR3-containing paired-end reads. First-strand cDNA was synthesized from all RNA with the Mint cDNA synthesis kit, primed by a TRBC-specific oligonucleotide. After uracil-DNA glycosylase treatment, a first 18-cycle PCR used universal primers M1SS and BC2_uni_R on all cDNA. As for the original processing: For normalization, 1 million high-quality reads, each with a distinct molecular identifier, were randomly selected from each sample. Reads sharing molecular identifiers were discarded rather than binned into consensus sequences. MiTCR, run with a Q25 quality threshold and the strictest error-elimination algorithm, handled CDR3 identification, clonotype clustering and error correction. A nonparametric unseen species model using Euler transformation provided a lower-bound estimate of total TCR beta diversity. TCRdb reran the public reads through fastp at Q25 and MiXCR, keeping productive beta chains. Rows merge per CDR3 protein into single entries with the most common DNA and genes. These V and J calls originate from TCRdb's pipeline instead of the authors' own analysis. A total of some 1,000,000 distinct CDR3 sequences appear in this sample, approximately 26% of them only once. The ten largest clones capture about 0.69% of the sample.

Systemically healthy Caucasian individuals from Russia, some 40 in total and aged about 6 to 100 years, were included as donors. About 10 milliliters of peripheral blood were collected from each donor into EDTA-treated Vacutainer tubes. Ficoll-Paque density-gradient centrifugation was used to isolate PBMCs, with at least 6.5 million per sample. Trizol reagent was used to extract total RNA from PBMCs, with at least 6 micrograms per sample. Naive CD45RAhigh/CD27high T cell percentages were measured by flow cytometry on a PBMC aliquot from every donor. The sample also formed part of further work on T cells of mothers and their children. As described in the second report: Nine systemically healthy Caucasian individuals, comprising three mothers and their six children, were included as donors. cDNA synthesis used all of the extracted RNA, with around 1.6 ug of RNA in each 15 ul reaction. In the second PCR, the M1S primer added sample barcodes and 2-4 random nucleotides. More than 8 million TCR beta CDR3 reads were obtained from each mother, and roughly 3.1 million reads were obtained from each child. In both related and unrelated pairs, thymic selection shapes the output of TCR recombination in a similar way, with inherited differences having only a minor effect. Related mother-child pairs always showed normalized repertoire overlap that was slightly higher than in unrelated mother-child pairs, though the difference was never significant. With a sensitivity of approximately 100 clones per million clonotypes, no persistent microchimeric T cell clones were detected. Deep NGS was used in the study to compare the TCR beta repertoires of mothers and children and to look for features that separate related mother-child pairs from unrelated individuals. Mothers averaged 40 +/- 4 years of age and children averaged around 10 +/- 4 years. Libraries were sequenced on Illumina HiSeq 2000 with 100+100 nt paired-end reads after adapter ligation with NEBNext reagents. To avoid cross-contamination, the mother libraries and the child libraries were prepared a month apart and sequenced in separate runs. For each donor, between roughly 500,000 and 2,100,000 distinct TCR beta clonotypes were identified. Naive TCR beta clonotypes were estimated from low-frequency clonotypes matched to each donor's FACS-determined naive share, without sorting.

The sequenced material came from blood. The sequence was collected from a girl aged 2-10 years in good health. This chain joins TRBV24-1 to TRBJ2-1, with 11 bases in between that match TRBD2. CDR3 sequence: CATSDPLAGAYNEQFF. The bases are TGTGCCACCAGTGACCCACTAGCGGGGGCCTACAATGAGCAGTTCTTC.